This TCR beta chain was recovered during a study of cytomegalovirus exposure and HLA in healthy donors. The PCR made use of 60 Vbeta and 13 Jbeta primers. Produced via immunoSEQ multiplex PCR; TCRdb's table is partial and in-frame only. This repertoire shows around 160,000 clones, 75% to 90% found once; its top ten account for about 2%. This CDR3 comprises 12 residues. The J segment lost 6 bases and the V segment lost 8 bases, leaving 6 bases of the junction unmatched. Germline-derived CDR1 and CDR2 are MDHEN and SYDVKM. The sample was PBMCs. The receptor comes from a human donor in good health. The V call is TRBV28, the J call TRBJ1-1, with 7 bases fitting TRBD1. CDR3 DNA sequence: TGTGCCAGCCGGGACAGTGGGGCTGAAGCTTTCTTT. It codes for CASRDSGAEAFF.